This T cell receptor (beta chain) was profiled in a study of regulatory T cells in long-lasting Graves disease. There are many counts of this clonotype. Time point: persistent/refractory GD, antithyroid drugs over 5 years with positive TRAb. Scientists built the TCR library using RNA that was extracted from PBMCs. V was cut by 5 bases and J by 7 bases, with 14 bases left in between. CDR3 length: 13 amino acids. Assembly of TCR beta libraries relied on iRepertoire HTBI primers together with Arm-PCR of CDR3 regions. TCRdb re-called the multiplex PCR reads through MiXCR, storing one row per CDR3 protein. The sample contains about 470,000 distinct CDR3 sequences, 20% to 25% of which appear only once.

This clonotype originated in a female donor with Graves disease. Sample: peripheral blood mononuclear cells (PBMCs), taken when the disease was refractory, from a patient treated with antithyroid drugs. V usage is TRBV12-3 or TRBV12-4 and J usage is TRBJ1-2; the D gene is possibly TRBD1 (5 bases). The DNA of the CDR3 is TGTGCCAGCAGTCCTCCGACAGAAATTGGCTACACCTTC. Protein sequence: CASSPPTEIGYTF.